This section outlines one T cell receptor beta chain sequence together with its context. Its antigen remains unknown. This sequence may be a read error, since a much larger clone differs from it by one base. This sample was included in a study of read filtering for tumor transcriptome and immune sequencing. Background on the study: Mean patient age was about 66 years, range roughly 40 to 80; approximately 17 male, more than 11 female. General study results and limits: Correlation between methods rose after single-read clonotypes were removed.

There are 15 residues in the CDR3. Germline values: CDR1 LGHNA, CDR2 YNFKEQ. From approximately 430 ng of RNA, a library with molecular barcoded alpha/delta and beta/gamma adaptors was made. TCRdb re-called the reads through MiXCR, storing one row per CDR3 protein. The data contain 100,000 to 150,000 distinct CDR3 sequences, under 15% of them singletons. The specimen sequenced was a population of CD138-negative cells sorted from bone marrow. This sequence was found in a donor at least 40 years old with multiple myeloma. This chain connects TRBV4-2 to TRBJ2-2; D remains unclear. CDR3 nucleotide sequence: TGTGTCAGCAGCCAAGAAGCCGGGTTAGGCGGGGAGCTGTTTTTT. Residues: CVSSQEAGLGGELFF.